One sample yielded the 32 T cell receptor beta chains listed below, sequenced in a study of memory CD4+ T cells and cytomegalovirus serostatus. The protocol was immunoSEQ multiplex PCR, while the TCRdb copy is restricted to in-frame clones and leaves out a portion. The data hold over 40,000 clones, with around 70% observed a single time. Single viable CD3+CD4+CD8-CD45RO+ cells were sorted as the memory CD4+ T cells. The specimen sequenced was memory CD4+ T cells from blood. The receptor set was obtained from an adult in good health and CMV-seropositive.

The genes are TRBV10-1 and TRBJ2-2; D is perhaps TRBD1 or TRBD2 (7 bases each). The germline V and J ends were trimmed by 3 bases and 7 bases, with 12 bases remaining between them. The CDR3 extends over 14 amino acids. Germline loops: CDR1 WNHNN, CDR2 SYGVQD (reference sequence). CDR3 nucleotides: TGCGCCAGCAGTGATGCAGGGGGGGGCGGGGAGCTGTTTTTT. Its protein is CASSDAGGGGELFF.

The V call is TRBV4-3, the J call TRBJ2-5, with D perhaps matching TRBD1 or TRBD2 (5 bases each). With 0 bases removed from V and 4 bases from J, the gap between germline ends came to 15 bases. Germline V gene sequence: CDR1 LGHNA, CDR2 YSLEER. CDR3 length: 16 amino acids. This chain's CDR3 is CASSQEPTLGVETQYF. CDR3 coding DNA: TGCGCCAGCAGCCAAGAGCCTACCCTGGGGGTAGAGACCCAGTACTTC.

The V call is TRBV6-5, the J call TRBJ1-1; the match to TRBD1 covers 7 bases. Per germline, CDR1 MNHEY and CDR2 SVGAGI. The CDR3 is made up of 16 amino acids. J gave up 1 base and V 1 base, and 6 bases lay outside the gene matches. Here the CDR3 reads CASSYLSDRKNTEAFF. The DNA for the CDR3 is TGTGCCAGCAGTTACTTATCGGACAGGAAGAACACTGAAGCTTTCTTT.

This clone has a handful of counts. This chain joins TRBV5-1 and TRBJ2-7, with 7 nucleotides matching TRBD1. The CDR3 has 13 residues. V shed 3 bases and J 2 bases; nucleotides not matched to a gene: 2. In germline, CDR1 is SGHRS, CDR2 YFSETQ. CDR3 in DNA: TGCGCCAGCAGCTCAGGGACAGCCTACGAGCAGTACTTC. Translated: CASSSGTAYEQYF.

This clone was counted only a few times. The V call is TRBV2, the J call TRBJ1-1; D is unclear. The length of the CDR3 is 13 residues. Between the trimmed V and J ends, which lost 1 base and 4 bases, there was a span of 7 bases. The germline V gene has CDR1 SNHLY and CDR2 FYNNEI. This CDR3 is CASSEEGVTEAFF. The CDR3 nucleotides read TGTGCCAGCAGTGAAGAGGGAGTCACTGAAGCTTTCTTT.

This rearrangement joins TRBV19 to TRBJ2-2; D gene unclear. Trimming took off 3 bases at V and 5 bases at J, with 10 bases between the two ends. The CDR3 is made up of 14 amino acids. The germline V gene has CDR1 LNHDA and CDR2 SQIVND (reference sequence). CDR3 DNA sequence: TGTGCCAGTAGTATTGGGCAGGAAACCGGGGAGCTGTTTTTT. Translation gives CASSIGQETGELFF.

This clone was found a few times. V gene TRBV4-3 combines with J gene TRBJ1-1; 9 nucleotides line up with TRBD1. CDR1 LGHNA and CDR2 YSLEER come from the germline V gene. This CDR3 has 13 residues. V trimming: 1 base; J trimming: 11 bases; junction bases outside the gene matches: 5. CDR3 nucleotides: TGCGCCAGCAGCCAAGGAGGGGACAGGGACGCTTTCTTT. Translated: CASSQGGDRDAFF.

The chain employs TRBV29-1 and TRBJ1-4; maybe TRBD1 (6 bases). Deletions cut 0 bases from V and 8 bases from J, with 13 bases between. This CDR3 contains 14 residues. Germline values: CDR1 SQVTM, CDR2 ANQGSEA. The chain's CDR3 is CSVEDIRGREKLFF. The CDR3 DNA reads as TGCAGCGTTGAAGACATCAGGGGACGGGAAAAACTGTTTTTT.

Written as DNA, the CDR3 is TGCGCCAGCAGCAATACAGGGTTGGGAGCTGAAGCTTTCTTT. As protein: CASSNTGLGAEAFF. The gene calls are TRBV5-1 and TRBJ1-1; D possibly corresponds to TRBD1 (6 bases). CDR1 and CDR2 from the germline V gene are SGHRS and YFSETQ. There are 14 residues in the CDR3. Trimming left V 4 bases short and J 6 bases short, with 16 bases between.

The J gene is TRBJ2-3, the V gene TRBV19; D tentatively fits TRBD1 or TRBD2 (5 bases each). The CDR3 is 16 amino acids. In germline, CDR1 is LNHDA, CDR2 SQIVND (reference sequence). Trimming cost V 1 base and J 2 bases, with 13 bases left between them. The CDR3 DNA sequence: TGTGCCAGTAGTATAGGGGGACGTGCTTACACAGATACGCAGTATTTT. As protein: CASSIGGRAYTDTQYF.

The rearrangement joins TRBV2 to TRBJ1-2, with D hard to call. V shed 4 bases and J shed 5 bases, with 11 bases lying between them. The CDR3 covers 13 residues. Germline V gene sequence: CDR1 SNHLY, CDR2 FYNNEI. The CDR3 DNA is TGTGCCAGCAGTGTGGGAGGGCCGTATGGCTACACCTTC. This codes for CASSVGGPYGYTF.

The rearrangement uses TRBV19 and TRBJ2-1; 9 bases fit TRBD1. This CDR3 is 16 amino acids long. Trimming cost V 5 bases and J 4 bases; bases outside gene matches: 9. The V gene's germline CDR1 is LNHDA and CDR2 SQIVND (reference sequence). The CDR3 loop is CASSVRTGVGYNEQFF. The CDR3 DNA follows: TGTGCCAGTAGTGTTCGGACAGGGGTGGGTTACAATGAGCAGTTCTTC.

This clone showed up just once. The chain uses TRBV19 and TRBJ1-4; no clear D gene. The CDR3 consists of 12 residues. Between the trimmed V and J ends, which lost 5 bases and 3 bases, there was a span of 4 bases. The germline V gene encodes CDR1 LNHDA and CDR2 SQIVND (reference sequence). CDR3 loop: CASSRSNEKLFF. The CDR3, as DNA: TGTGCCAGTAGTCGCTCTAATGAAAAACTGTTTTTT.

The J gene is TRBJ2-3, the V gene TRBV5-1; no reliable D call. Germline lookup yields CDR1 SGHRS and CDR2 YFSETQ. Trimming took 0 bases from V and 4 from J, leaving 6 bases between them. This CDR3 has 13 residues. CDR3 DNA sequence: TGCGCCAGCAGCTTGGGGTGGGCAGATACGCAGTATTTT. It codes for CASSLGWADTQYF. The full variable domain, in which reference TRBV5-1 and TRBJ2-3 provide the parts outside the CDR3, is KAGVTQTPRYLIKTRGQQVTLSCSPISGHRSVSWYQQTPGQGLQFLFEYFSETQRNKGNFPGRFSGRQFSNSRSEMNVSTLELGDSALYLCASSLGWADTQYFGPGTRLTVL.

Here the CDR3 reads CASSASGVRNEQFF. The CDR3 coding sequence is TGTGCCAGCAGCGCTAGCGGGGTGAGGAATGAGCAGTTCTTC. The chain uses TRBV9 and TRBJ2-1, with TRBD2 matching over 9 bases. After removal of 3 bases from V and 7 bases from J, the junction contained 5 bases not matched to a gene. The CDR3 covers 14 residues. The germline V gene has CDR1 SGDLS and CDR2 YYNGEE. Looking up the rest from reference TRBV9 and TRBJ2-1 gives the full variable domain: DSGVTQTPKHLITATGQRVTLRCSPRSGDLSVYWYQQSLDQGLQFLIQYYNGEERAKGNILERFSAQQFPDLHSELNLSSLELGDSALYFCASSASGVRNEQFFGPGTRLTVL.

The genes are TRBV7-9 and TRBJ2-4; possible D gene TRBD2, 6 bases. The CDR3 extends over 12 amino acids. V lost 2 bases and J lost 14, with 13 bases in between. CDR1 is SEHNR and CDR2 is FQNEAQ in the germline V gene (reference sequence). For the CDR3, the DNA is TGTGCCAGCAGCTTACCGCGGGGACCTAAGTACTTC. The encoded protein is CASSLPRGPKYF.

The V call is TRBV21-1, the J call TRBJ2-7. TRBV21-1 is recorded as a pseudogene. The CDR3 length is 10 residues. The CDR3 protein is CAISNYEQYF. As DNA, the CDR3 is TGTGCCATCTCGAACTACGAGCAGTACTTC.

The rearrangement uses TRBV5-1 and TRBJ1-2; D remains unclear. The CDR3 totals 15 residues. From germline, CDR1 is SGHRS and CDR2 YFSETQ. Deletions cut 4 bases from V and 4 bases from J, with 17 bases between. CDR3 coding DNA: TGCGCCAGCAGCCCCACTTTGGGCACAAGCTATGGCTACACCTTC. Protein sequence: CASSPTLGTSYGYTF.

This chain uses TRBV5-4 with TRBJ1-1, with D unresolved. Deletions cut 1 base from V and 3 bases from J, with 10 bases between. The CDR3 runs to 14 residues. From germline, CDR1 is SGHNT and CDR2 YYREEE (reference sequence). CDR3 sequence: CASSLKAADTEAFF. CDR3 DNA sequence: TGTGCCAGCAGCTTGAAGGCCGCTGACACTGAAGCTTTCTTT.

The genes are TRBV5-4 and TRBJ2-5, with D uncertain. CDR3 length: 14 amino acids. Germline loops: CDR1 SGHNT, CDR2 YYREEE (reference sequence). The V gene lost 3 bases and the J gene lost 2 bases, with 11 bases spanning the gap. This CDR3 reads CASSSGWGQETQYF. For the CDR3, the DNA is TGTGCCAGCAGCTCGGGTTGGGGTCAAGAGACCCAGTACTTC.

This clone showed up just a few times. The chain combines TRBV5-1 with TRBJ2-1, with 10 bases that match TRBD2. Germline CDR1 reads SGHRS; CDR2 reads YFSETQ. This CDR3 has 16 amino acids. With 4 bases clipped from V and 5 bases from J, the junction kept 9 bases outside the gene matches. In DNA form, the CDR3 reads TGCGCCAGCAGCCCCCTTAGCGGGGGGAGGAACAATGAGCAGTTCTTC. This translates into CASSPLSGGRNNEQFF.

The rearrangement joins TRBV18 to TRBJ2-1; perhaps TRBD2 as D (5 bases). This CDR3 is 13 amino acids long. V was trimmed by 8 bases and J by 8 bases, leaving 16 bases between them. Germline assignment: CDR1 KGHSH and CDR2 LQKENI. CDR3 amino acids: CASIRGQDDEQFF. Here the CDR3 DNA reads TGTGCCAGCATTAGAGGGCAGGACGATGAGCAGTTCTTC. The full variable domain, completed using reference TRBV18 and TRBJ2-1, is NAGVMQNPRHLVRRRGQEARLRCSPMKGHSHVYWYRQLPEEGLKFMVYLQKENIIDESGMPKERFSAEFPKEGPSILRIQQVVRGDSAAYFCASIRGQDDEQFFGPGTRLTVL.

CDR3 bases: TGTGCCAGCAGTAAAACAGGGGGCGCAGGGGAAAAACTGTTTTTT. The encoded protein is CASSKTGGAGEKLFF. V gene TRBV6-1 combines with J gene TRBJ1-4; 9 nucleotides align to TRBD1. Germline-derived CDR1 and CDR2 are MNHNS and SASEGT. Trimming cost V 5 bases and J 8 bases; bases outside gene matches: 9. The CDR3 has 15 residues.

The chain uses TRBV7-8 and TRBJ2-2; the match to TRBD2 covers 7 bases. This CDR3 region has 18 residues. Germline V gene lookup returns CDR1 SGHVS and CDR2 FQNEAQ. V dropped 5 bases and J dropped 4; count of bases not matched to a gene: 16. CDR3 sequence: CASSPRVTSVEGTGELFF. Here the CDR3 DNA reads TGTGCCAGCAGCCCTAGGGTCACTAGCGTCGAGGGCACCGGGGAGCTGTTTTTT.

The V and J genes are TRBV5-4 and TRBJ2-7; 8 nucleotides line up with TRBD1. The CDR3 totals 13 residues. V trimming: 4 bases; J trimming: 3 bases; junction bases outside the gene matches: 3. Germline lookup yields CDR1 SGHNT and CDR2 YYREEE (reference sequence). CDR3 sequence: CASSRTGNYEQYF. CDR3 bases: TGTGCCAGCAGCCGGACAGGGAACTACGAGCAGTACTTC.

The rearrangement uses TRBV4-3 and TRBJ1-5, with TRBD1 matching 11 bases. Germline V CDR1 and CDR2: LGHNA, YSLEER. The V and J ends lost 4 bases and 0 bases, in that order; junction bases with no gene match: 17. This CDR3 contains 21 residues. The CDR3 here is CASSPRDAGGQGVSSNQPQHF. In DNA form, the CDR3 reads TGCGCCAGCAGCCCCAGGGACGCGGGGGGACAGGGGGTCTCTAGCAATCAGCCCCAGCATTTT.

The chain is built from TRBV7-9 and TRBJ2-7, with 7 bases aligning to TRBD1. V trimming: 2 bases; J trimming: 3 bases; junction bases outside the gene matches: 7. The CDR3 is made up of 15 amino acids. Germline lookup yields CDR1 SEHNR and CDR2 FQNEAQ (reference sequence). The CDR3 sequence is CASSLFSAGGYEQYF. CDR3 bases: TGTGCCAGCAGCTTATTTTCGGCAGGGGGCTACGAGCAGTACTTC.

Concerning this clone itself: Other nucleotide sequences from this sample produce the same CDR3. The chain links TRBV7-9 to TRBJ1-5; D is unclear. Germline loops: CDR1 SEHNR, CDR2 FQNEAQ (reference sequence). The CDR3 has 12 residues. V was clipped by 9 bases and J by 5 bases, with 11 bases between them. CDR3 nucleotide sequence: TGTGCCAGTAGTCTGGGCGATCAGCCCCAGCATTTT. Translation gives CASSLGDQPQHF.

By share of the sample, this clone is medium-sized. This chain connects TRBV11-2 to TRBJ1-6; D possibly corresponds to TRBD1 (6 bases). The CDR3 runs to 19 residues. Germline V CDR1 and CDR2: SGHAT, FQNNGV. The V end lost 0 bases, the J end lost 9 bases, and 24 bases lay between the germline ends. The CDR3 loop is CASSLEGFRGPTRLSPLHF. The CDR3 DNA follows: TGTGCCAGCAGCTTAGAGGGGTTCCGGGGGCCCACACGGCTTTCACCCCTCCACTTT.

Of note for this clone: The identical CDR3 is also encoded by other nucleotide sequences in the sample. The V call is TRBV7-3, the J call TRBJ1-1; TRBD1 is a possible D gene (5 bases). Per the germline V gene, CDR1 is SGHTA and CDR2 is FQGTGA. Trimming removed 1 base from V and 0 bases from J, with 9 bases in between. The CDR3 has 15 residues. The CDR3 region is CASSLNPGMNTEAFF. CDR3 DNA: TGTGCCAGCAGCTTAAACCCAGGGATGAACACTGAAGCTTTCTTT.

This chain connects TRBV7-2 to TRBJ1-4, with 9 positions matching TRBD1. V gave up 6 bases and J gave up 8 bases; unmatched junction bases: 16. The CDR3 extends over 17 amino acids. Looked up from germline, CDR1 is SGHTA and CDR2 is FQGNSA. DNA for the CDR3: TGTGCCAGCAGATCCGGGACAGGGCTTCGTCCGTGGGAAAAACTGTTTTTT. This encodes CASRSGTGLRPWEKLFF.

The CDR3 DNA reads as TGTGCCAGCAGCTGGTCAGGGGAGACTGAAGCTTTCTTT. It yields the protein CASSWSGETEAFF. The rearrangement uses TRBV11-2 and TRBJ1-1, with D tentatively TRBD1 (6 bases). Germline V CDR1 and CDR2: SGHAT, FQNNGV. Deletions cut 4 bases from V and 5 bases from J, with 11 bases between. This CDR3 is built from 13 residues.